Listed below are T cell receptor beta chains from one sample, sequenced in a study of vaccination effects on CD4 cells after COVID-19. The protocol was immunoSEQ multiplex PCR, while the TCRdb copy is restricted to in-frame clones and leaves out a portion. The table includes about 40,000 clones, roughly 76% detected once. Their specific antigens are unknown. Sequences were derived from CD4+ T cells from PBMCs cultured with SARS-CoV-2 spike peptides, sampled before COVID-19 vaccination. These receptors all stem from a human donor who received a COVID-19 vaccine. CDR3s include the opening cysteine and the closing phenylalanine or tryptophan. The order of the fields is V gene, clone size, J gene, D gene, CDR3 DNA, CDR3 protein. D genes are given only for firm matches. Size values are once, few and many counts, or a class for expanded clones, and some rows have none.

TRBV28	NA	TRBJ2-1	NA	TGTGCCAGCAGCCCCGGACACGCAGGGCTGAATGAGCAGTTCTTC	CASSPGHAGLNEQFF
TRBV4-2	NA	TRBJ1-5	NA	TGTGCCAGCAGCCAAGAGTTCACCCCAAGGCAGCCCCAGCATTTT	CASSQEFTPRQPQHF
TRBV7-6	NA	TRBJ2-3	TRBD1	TGTGCCAGCAGCCGATTAGTTAGGACAGGGAGCACAGATACGCAGTATTTT	CASSRLVRTGSTDTQYF
TRBV7-7	NA	TRBJ2-1	TRBD1	TGTGCTAGCAGCCTCGGACAGGGCAATGAGCAGTTCTTC	CASSLGQGNEQFF
TRBV19	NA	TRBJ2-7	NA	TGTGCCAGTAGTATCGTAGGTCGGGTCTACGAGCAGTACTTC	CASSIVGRVYEQYF
TRBV5-1	NA	TRBJ2-7	TRBD2	TGCGCCAGCAGCGGGCCCGGGACTAGCGACGGGCAGTACTTC	CASSGPGTSDGQYF
TRBV19	few	TRBJ1-3	NA	TGTGCCAGTAGTGACAGGTTTCGCTCTGGAAACACCATATATTTT	CASSDRFRSGNTIYF
TRBV3-1/TRBV3-2	NA	TRBJ1-2	NA	TGTGCCAGCAGCCAGGGCCGGGGAGGGACTAACTATGGCTACACCTTC	CASSQGRGGTNYGYTF
TRBV5-1	NA	TRBJ2-1	TRBD2	TGCGCCAGCAGCCCTCAAGCGGGGGAGAACAATGAGCAGTTCTTC	CASSPQAGENNEQFF
TRBV27	NA	TRBJ1-5	TRBD1	TGTGCCAGCAGTGGGGACAGGTTTGTGGGGCAGCCCCAGCATTTT	CASSGDRFVGQPQHF
TRBV27	NA	TRBJ2-1	NA	TGTGCCAGTAAAATCGGCCTTAGCTCCTACAATGAGCAGTTCTTC	CASKIGLSSYNEQFF